The rows below give T cell receptor beta chains drawn from one sample of a study of blood T cell repertoires in COVID-19. Assay used: immunoSEQ multiplex PCR; TCRdb lists only in-frame clones, some missing. The sample has 140,000 to 150,000 clones, around 90% seen once. Sequencing was performed on peripheral blood. These receptors all stem from a man in his 60s with active or convalescent COVID-19. Both conserved end residues are part of each CDR3. D genes are given only for firm matches. Some rows mark clone size as missing; the rest say once, few, many or name a class of expanded clone.

V gene	clone size	CDR3 length	J gene	D gene	CDR3 DNA	CDR3 protein
TRBV10-2	.	14	TRBJ2-1	TRBD1	TGCGCCAGCGCGGGACAGGGGGATCTGAATGAGCAGTTCTTC	CASAGQGDLNEQFF
TRBV4-2	.	17	TRBJ2-7	TRBD2	TGTGCCAGCAGCCATAACCTTGGACTAGCGGTCTCCTACGAGCAGTACTTC	CASSHNLGLAVSYEQYF
TRBV4-1	once	16	TRBJ2-2	TRBD2	TGCGCCAGCAGCCACGGCGGCGGGAGGGGCACCGGGGAGCTGTTTTTT	CASSHGGGRGTGELFF
TRBV19	.	15	TRBJ2-7	TRBD1	TGTGCCAGTAGTTGGCGGGACAGGGGCTTCTACGAGCAGTACTTC	CASSWRDRGFYEQYF
TRBV7-9	once	16	TRBJ2-2	TRBD1	TGTGCCAGCAGCTTCAGGACAGGGATAGGTACCGGGGAGCTGTTTTTT	CASSFRTGIGTGELFF
TRBV28	.	15	TRBJ2-1	TRBD2	TGTGCCAGCAGTTCCGAGTGGCGGGAGTACAATGAGCAGTTCTTC	CASSSEWREYNEQFF
TRBV6-5	.	15	TRBJ2-2	.	TGTGCCAGCAGTTACTCGGTCCGGGGGAGCGGGGAGCTGTTTTTT	CASSYSVRGSGELFF
TRBV9	once	13	TRBJ2-3	.	TGTGCCAGCAGCCCCCGGGGAACAGATACGCAGTATTTT	CASSPRGTDTQYF
TRBV9	.	15	TRBJ2-5	.	TGTGCCAGCAGCGTAGAGGTAGCGGCTAAAGAGACCCAGTACTTC	CASSVEVAAKETQYF
TRBV30	.	15	TRBJ1-2	TRBD1	TGTGCCTGGAGGCTCTTGACAGGGGCTAACTATGGCTACACCTTC	CAWRLLTGANYGYTF
TRBV27	.	13	TRBJ1-5	.	TGTGCCAGCAGCGGTAATAGCAATCAGCCCCAGCATTTT	CASSGNSNQPQHF
TRBV3-1/TRBV3-2	.	17	TRBJ2-5	TRBD2	TGTGCCAGCAGCCAAGGTGGCGGGGGACGGGATTGGGGGACCCAGTACTTC	CASSQGGGGRDWGTQYF